The 17 T cell receptor beta chains listed next were all sequenced from one sample in a study of cytomegalovirus exposure and HLA in healthy donors. PCR was performed using 60 Vbeta and 13 Jbeta primers. The method was immunoSEQ multiplex PCR; TCRdb's version includes in-frame clones alone and lacks a portion of them. Of around 120,000 clones in the sample, 79% were seen once. The specimen sequenced was PBMCs. These receptors were collected from a woman between 40 and 55 years old in good health and CMV-seronegative.

This chain uses TRBV7-9 with TRBJ2-2, with TRBD2 matching over 14 bases. This CDR3 is built from 16 residues. J lost 6 bases, V lost 6 bases, and 6 bases had no gene match. Germline CDR1 reads SEHNR; CDR2 reads FQNEAQ (reference sequence). Written as DNA, the CDR3 is TGTGCCAGCAGACCGACTAGCGGGAGGGGGGCCGGGGAGCTGTTTTTT. Translation gives CASRPTSGRGAGELFF.

V usage is TRBV5-6 and J usage is TRBJ2-1, with TRBD2 identical over 11 bases. This CDR3 contains 14 residues. The ends lost 4 bases at V and 7 bases at J; junction bases unmatched: 4. From germline, CDR1 is SGHDT and CDR2 YYEEEE. CDR3 region: CASSRTSGRNEQFF. The DNA of the CDR3 is TGTGCCAGCAGCAGAACTAGCGGGAGAAATGAGCAGTTCTTC. Full variable domain (rest looked up from reference TRBV5-6 and TRBJ2-1): DAGVTQSPTHLIKTRGQQVTLRCSPKSGHDTVSWYQQALGQGPQFIFQYYEEEERQRGNFPDRFSGHQFPNYSSELNVNALLLGDSALYLCASSRTSGRNEQFFGPGTRLTVL.

This chain connects TRBV7-2 to TRBJ2-7; the match to TRBD2 covers 13 bases. CDR1 is SGHTA, CDR2 FQGNSA, per germline. CDR3 length: 15 residues. The V segment lost 5 bases and the J segment 6 bases; nucleotides outside the gene matches: 7. The CDR3 spells CASSVVTSGRGEQYF. The CDR3 DNA sequence: TGTGCCAGCAGCGTCGTTACTAGCGGGAGGGGCGAGCAGTACTTC. Based on the CDR3 plus reference TRBV7-2 and TRBJ2-7, the full variable domain is GAGVSQSPSNKVTEKGKDVELRCDPISGHTALYWYRQSLGQGLEFLIYFQGNSAPDKSGLPSDRFSAERTGGSVSTLTIQRTQQEDSAVYLCASSVVTSGRGEQYFGPGTRLTVT.

The V call is TRBV6-6, the J call TRBJ1-2; D call uncertain. Germline CDR1 MNHNY, CDR2 SVGAGI (reference sequence). The germline V and J ends were trimmed by 3 bases and 4 bases, with 12 bases remaining between them. This CDR3 has 14 residues. The CDR3 bases are TGTGCCAGCAGTTATAGCGCAGCACTCTATGGCTACACCTTC. This encodes CASSYSAALYGYTF.

This chain uses TRBV29-1 with TRBJ1-2; 8 nucleotides match TRBD1. With V trimmed by 4 bases and J by 8 bases, 6 bases remained unmatched. The CDR3 is 12 amino acids. The germline V gene encodes CDR1 SQVTM and CDR2 ANQGSEA. CDR3 protein: CSVATGAAGYTF. The CDR3, as DNA: TGCAGCGTTGCGACAGGGGCCGCGGGCTACACCTTC.

The chain links TRBV28 to TRBJ2-7; D is perhaps TRBD1 (6 bases). CDR3 size: 15 residues. CDR1 is MDHEN, CDR2 SYDVKM, per germline. Trimming pared 5 bases from V and 7 bases from J, leaving 21 bases between. DNA of the CDR3: TGTGCCAGCAGTCAACCCGGACAGCGCGAGGAGGAGCAGTACTTC. Translated: CASSQPGQREEEQYF.

The V and J genes are TRBV5-6 and TRBJ2-7; 15 bases fit TRBD2. The CDR3 totals 17 residues. Unmatched junction bases numbered 9, after V lost 4 bases and J lost 4 bases. The germline CDR1 and CDR2 sequences are SGHDT and YYEEEE. This chain's CDR3 is CASSPWTSGRVTYEQYF. In DNA, the CDR3 is TGTGCCAGCAGCCCCTGGACTAGCGGGAGGGTTACTTACGAGCAGTACTTC. Full variable domain (remainder filled in from reference TRBV5-6 and TRBJ2-7): DAGVTQSPTHLIKTRGQQVTLRCSPKSGHDTVSWYQQALGQGPQFIFQYYEEEERQRGNFPDRFSGHQFPNYSSELNVNALLLGDSALYLCASSPWTSGRVTYEQYFGPGTRLTVT.

This clone was counted only a few times. The chain joins TRBV7-9 to TRBJ2-7, with 10 bases fitting TRBD2. Germline assignment: CDR1 SEHNR and CDR2 FQNEAQ (reference sequence). Trimming took 4 bases from V and 6 from J; bases not matched to a gene: 6. CDR3 size: 14 residues. The CDR3 coding sequence is TGTGCCAGCAGCTCTCCGGGACTAGCGAGCGAGCAGTACTTC. This translates into CASSSPGLASEQYF.

The rearrangement uses TRBV11-2 and TRBJ2-1, with 13 positions matching TRBD2. The CDR3 covers 16 residues. V shed 5 bases and J 11 bases; nucleotides not matched to a gene: 12. Germline CDR1 and CDR2: SGHAT and FQNNGV. The CDR3 reads CASSPRLAGGLLKQFF. For the CDR3, the DNA is TGTGCCAGCAGCCCACGACTAGCGGGGGGTCTTCTTAAGCAGTTCTTC.

This rearrangement joins TRBV2 to TRBJ1-1; 7 bases map to TRBD1. The junction had 13 bases not matched to a gene; V was cut back by 1 base and J by 8 bases. This CDR3 has 16 residues. Germline V gene sequence: CDR1 SNHLY, CDR2 FYNNEI. The CDR3: CASSEGGGGQGEEAFF. The CDR3 nucleotides are TGTGCCAGCAGTGAAGGGGGAGGTGGGCAGGGGGAGGAAGCTTTCTTT.

The chain uses TRBV2 and TRBJ2-3; D remains unclear. V was clipped by 6 bases and J by 2 bases, with 15 bases between them. The germline gives CDR1 SNHLY, CDR2 FYNNEI. The CDR3 is made up of 15 amino acids. CDR3 protein: CASSPNRADTDTQYF. For the CDR3, the DNA is TGTGCCAGCAGCCCGAACAGAGCAGACACAGATACGCAGTATTTT.

This clone was counted a single time. This chain connects TRBV21-1 to TRBJ1-3; whether TRBD1, the table's D call, matches the DNA was not checked. TRBV21-1 is recorded as a pseudogene. The CDR3 extends over 19 amino acids. The CDR3 is CASSKRQGQRVVSGNTIYF. The CDR3 DNA reads TGTGCCAGCAGCAAACGGCAGGGTCAGAGAGTGGTCTCTGGAAACACCATATATTTT.

The chain recombines TRBV5-1 with TRBJ2-5, with D possibly matching TRBD2 (6 bases). Trimming shortened V by 0 bases and J by 5 bases, and 20 bases separated the two germline ends. The CDR3 extends over 17 amino acids. CDR1 and CDR2 (germline): SGHRS, YFSETQ. The CDR3 protein is CASSLATGEGLVETQYF. CDR3 DNA sequence: TGCGCCAGCAGCTTGGCCACGGGGGAAGGTCTGGTGGAGACCCAGTACTTC.

The gene calls are TRBV19 and TRBJ2-1; TRBD2 agrees at 13 bases. V lost 1 base and J lost 6; bases outside the gene matches: 6. Germline CDR1 LNHDA, CDR2 SQIVND (reference sequence). This CDR3 has 17 residues. The CDR3, as DNA: TGTGCCAGTAGTATAGGGGAAACTAGCGGGGGGGCCAATGAGCAGTTCTTC. The encoded protein is CASSIGETSGGANEQFF. Full variable domain (missing parts from reference TRBV19 and TRBJ2-1): DGGITQSPKYLFRKEGQNVTLSCEQNLNHDAMYWYRQDPGQGLRLIYYSQIVNDFQKGDIAEGYSVSREKKESFPLTVTSAQKNPTAFYLCASSIGETSGGANEQFFGPGTRLTVL.

The chain combines TRBV19 with TRBJ1-1; the D gene is possibly TRBD1 (6 bases). Germline CDR1 and CDR2: LNHDA and SQIVND (reference sequence). The CDR3 has 16 residues. Trimming removed 5 bases at V and 1 base at J, with 17 bases between. CDR3 in DNA: TGTGCCAGTAGTCCCGGACAGAAAGGACCGAACACTGAAGCTTTCTTT. Translating it yields CASSPGQKGPNTEAFF. Looking up the rest from reference TRBV19 and TRBJ1-1 gives the full variable domain: DGGITQSPKYLFRKEGQNVTLSCEQNLNHDAMYWYRQDPGQGLRLIYYSQIVNDFQKGDIAEGYSVSREKKESFPLTVTSAQKNPTAFYLCASSPGQKGPNTEAFFGQGTRLTVV.

CDR3 residues: CASSQNAGERQFF. The DNA of the CDR3 is TGCGCCAGCAGCCAAAACGCGGGAGAGAGGCAGTTCTTC. This chain joins TRBV4-3 and TRBJ2-1; 7 nucleotides align to TRBD2. Germline CDR1 is LGHNA and CDR2 is YSLEER. Trimming cost V 2 bases and J 12 bases; bases outside gene matches: 7. CDR3 length equals 13 residues.

The chain joins TRBV14 to TRBJ1-4; D remains ambiguous. CDR3 length equals 16 residues. Looked up from germline, CDR1 is SGHDN and CDR2 is FVKESK. The V gene lost 0 bases and the J gene lost 0 bases, with 8 bases spanning the gap. In DNA form, the CDR3 reads TGTGCCAGCAGCCAAGATCGGGGTACAACTAATGAAAAACTGTTTTTT. This codes for CASSQDRGTTNEKLFF.